This TCR beta chain was observed in a study of Ad26.COV2.S vaccination and SARS-CoV-2 variants. About the study: Intramuscular Ad26.COV2.S at 5x10^10 or 1x10^11 viral particles.

A remark on this clone: Antigen unknown.

CDR1 and CDR2 from the germline V gene are SGHDT and YYEEEE. The CDR3 runs 14 residues. V dropped 5 bases and J dropped 2; count of bases not matched to a gene: 4. Study-wide points: Estimates derived from TCR breadth and depth analyses may have underestimated total T cell responses. It was vaccine recipients, not placebo recipients, who had the higher spike-specific TCR breadth.

Treatment here: about 20 received Ad26.COV2.S at low or high dose, single or two shots; roughly five received placebo; per-sample allocation not given. Samples analyzed were those drawn on day 63 after the first vaccine or placebo injection. This Boston cohort included adults aged 18-55 years. The method was immunoSEQ multiplex PCR; TCRdb's version includes in-frame clones alone and lacks a portion of them. In the table there are hundreds of thousands of clones, 89% of which are singletons. The TCR originated in a person between 18 and 65 years old who received the Ad26.COV2.S COVID-19 vaccine or a placebo. The sample here was peripheral blood, taken in a trial of Ad26.COV2.S vaccine versus placebo. The rearrangement links TRBV5-6 to TRBJ2-1; TRBD1 aligns across 7 bases. In DNA form, the CDR3 reads TGTGCCAGCAGTCTGGGGACAGCCTACAATGAGCAGTTCTTC. The encoded protein is CASSLGTAYNEQFF.